Following are 13 T cell receptor beta chains from one sample sequenced in a study of response to subunit inactivated influenza vaccine. TCRdb re-derived calls from the RT-PCR reads in MiXCR, one entry per CDR3 protein. The sample holds around 760,000 distinct CDR3 sequences, approximately 14% seen once. The material sequenced was PBMCs from blood, taken less than 15 days before vaccination. The receptors come from a man in his fifties who received an inactivated influenza vaccine.

This clonotype was detected ten times or more. The chain uses TRBV28 and TRBJ2-3; 8 nucleotides agree with TRBD2. The CDR3 has 15 amino acids. The junction had 10 bases not matched to a gene; V was cut back by 6 bases and J by 5 bases. Germline loops: CDR1 MDHEN, CDR2 SYDVKM. This CDR3 reads CASRPLADELDTQYF. DNA for the CDR3: TGTGCCAGCAGGCCACTAGCGGACGAGTTAGATACGCAGTATTTT.

In its sample, this clonotype was seen many times. The chain couples TRBV9 to TRBJ1-2; a weak D match, TRBD1 (6 bases). The CDR3 is 13 residues long. V dropped 3 bases and J dropped 4 bases, with 10 bases sitting between them. CDR1 is SGDLS and CDR2 is YYNGEE in the germline V gene. The CDR3 loop is CASSGGGAYGYTF. In DNA form, the CDR3 reads TGTGCCAGCAGCGGCGGGGGCGCCTATGGCTACACCTTC.

This clonotype was observed at least ten times. The V gene is TRBV12-3 or TRBV12-4, the J gene TRBJ2-1, with a weak D call TRBD2 (6 bases). The CDR3 totals 15 residues. The ends were cut back, 3 bases at V and 4 bases at J, with 13 bases in the middle. The CDR3 loop reads CASSFSGGDYNEQFF. DNA for the CDR3: TGTGCCAGCAGTTTTAGCGGAGGAGATTACAATGAGCAGTTCTTC.

The CDR3 region has the DNA TGCAGTGCTAGGGGGAGTAGCGTCGGAATAGATACGCAGTATTTT. Amino acid sequence: CSARGSSVGIDTQYF. The chain has TRBV20-1 and TRBJ2-3, with D maybe TRBD2 (5 bases). This CDR3 comprises 15 residues. Germline-derived CDR1 and CDR2 are DFQATT and SNEGSKA (reference sequence). Trimming stripped 3 bases from V and 5 bases from J, with 18 bases between.

CDR3 region: CASSERSPGGYGYTF. The CDR3 region has the DNA TGTGCCAGCAGTGAACGGTCTCCCGGGGGCTATGGCTACACCTTC. The chain has TRBV2 and TRBJ1-2; D possibly corresponds to TRBD1 (5 bases). Trimming removed 2 bases at V and 4 bases at J, with 14 bases between. Germline V CDR1 and CDR2: SNHLY, FYNNEI. CDR3 length: 15 amino acids.

There are many counts of this clonotype. This chain uses TRBV7-2 with TRBJ2-1; 9 bases are shared with TRBD2. The germline gives CDR1 SGHTA, CDR2 FQGNSA. This CDR3 comprises 12 residues. With V trimmed by 9 bases and J by 8 bases, 5 bases remained unmatched. CDR3 sequence (DNA): TGTGCCAGGCGGGAGGGGGAGGATGAGCAGTTCTTC. The encoded protein is CARREGEDEQFF.

This clonotype was recorded many times. V is TRBV5-5 and J is TRBJ2-7; 7 bases match TRBD1. Germline CDR1 is SGHKS and CDR2 is YYEKEE (reference sequence). The V segment lost 1 base and the J segment 9 bases; nucleotides outside the gene matches: 13. The CDR3 consists of 15 residues. The chain's CDR3 is CASSLSGTETMAQYF. The DNA of the CDR3 is TGTGCCAGCAGCTTGTCCGGGACAGAAACGATGGCGCAGTACTTC.

This clonotype was detected a few times. The rearrangement joins TRBV11-2 to TRBJ2-2; D assignment may be TRBD1 or TRBD2 (5 bases each). With 4 bases removed from V and 0 bases from J, the gap between germline ends came to 18 bases. Per germline, CDR1 SGHAT and CDR2 FQNNGV. CDR3 size: 18 residues. This CDR3 reads CASSSFKPGTANTGELFF. In nucleotides, the CDR3 is TGTGCCAGCAGCTCCTTCAAACCCGGGACGGCGAACACCGGGGAGCTGTTTTTT.

In this sample, this clonotype turned up a few times. The chain couples TRBV20-1 to TRBJ2-1; TRBD1 might be the D (6 bases). V was shortened by 0 bases and J by 5 bases, with 14 bases between the two germline ends. In germline, CDR1 is DFQATT, CDR2 SNEGSKA (reference sequence). The CDR3 contains 15 residues. The CDR3, as DNA: TGCAGTGCTAGAGATCCAGCAGGGGCGGACAATGAGCAGTTCTTC. As protein: CSARDPAGADNEQFF.

This chain joins TRBV12-3 or TRBV12-4 and TRBJ1-4, with a possible D match to TRBD1 (6 bases). V shed 6 bases and J shed 0 bases, with 11 bases lying between them. This CDR3 is 15 amino acids long. CDR3 coding DNA: TGTGCCAGCAGCCGGGACAAATCAACTAATGAAAAACTGTTTTTT. Residues: CASSRDKSTNEKLFF.

The CDR3 protein is CSASWGHYGYTF. The CDR3 nucleotides are TGCAGTGCTAGTTGGGGGCACTATGGCTACACCTTC. The genes are TRBV20-1 and TRBJ1-2; D possibly corresponds to TRBD1 (6 bases). From germline, CDR1 is DFQATT and CDR2 SNEGSKA (reference sequence). V was clipped by 3 bases and J by 3 bases, with 8 bases between them. The CDR3 is made up of 12 amino acids.

J is TRBJ2-5 and V is TRBV5-1; a possible D gene is TRBD2 (6 bases). Germline CDR1 and CDR2: SGHRS and YFSETQ. CDR3 length: 15 residues. Trimming shortened V by 2 bases and J by 5 bases, and 16 bases separated the two germline ends. The CDR3 region is CASSFRRRVVETQYF. In DNA, the CDR3 is TGCGCCAGCAGCTTCCGGCGGAGGGTCGTGGAGACCCAGTACTTC.

This clonotype was recorded at least ten times. The genes are TRBV12-3 or TRBV12-4 and TRBJ1-5, with TRBD1 as a possible D gene (5 bases). V lost 6 bases and J 9 bases, leaving 12 bases between the germline ends. This CDR3 comprises 12 residues. For the CDR3, the DNA is TGTGCCAGCAGCCTGGGGCCGCGGCCCCAGCATTTT. Residues: CASSLGPRPQHF.